The rows below give T cell receptor beta chains drawn from one sample of a study of PD-L1 blockade in urothelial cancer. Here immunoSEQ multiplex PCR was the method, and the copy in TCRdb shows in-frame clones only, minus some. The repertoire holds tens of thousands of clones, about 90% seen once, with around 4.2% in the top ten. Sequences were derived from PBMCs, sampled around atezolizumab (anti-PD-L1) treatment. The receptors originated from an older man with urothelial cancer. The CDR3 runs from the conserved cysteine through the conserved F or W. The order of the fields is clone size, D gene, V gene, J gene, CDR3 DNA, CDR3 protein. A D gene is named only where the DNA matches it firmly. The listing skips clone size in some rows; elsewhere it reads once, few, many or a size class.

-	-	TRBV18	TRBJ2-7	TGTGCCAGCTCAACTTCCGTGACAGGTATTTCCTACGAGCAGTACTTC	CASSTSVTGISYEQYF
-	-	TRBV27	TRBJ2-2	TGTGCCAGCAGTTCAACAGGGTATAACGGGGAGCTGTTTTTT	CASSSTGYNGELFF
-	TRBD1	TRBV5-1	TRBJ2-1	TGCGCCAGCAGACCCCGGACAGGGGGGGACAATGAGCAGTTCTTC	CASRPRTGGDNEQFF
-	-	TRBV28	TRBJ1-2	TGTGCCAGCATAAACCATCCGAGCTATGGCTACACCTTC	CASINHPSYGYTF
-	TRBD1	TRBV27	TRBJ1-3	TGTGCCAGCAGTTTGGGACAGTCATACGGGCTCTCTGGAAACACCATATATTTT	CASSLGQSYGLSGNTIYF
few	-	TRBV6-5	TRBJ1-4	TGTGCCACAGGGATGGGGGGGCATGAAAAACTGTTTTTT	CATGMGGHEKLFF
few	-	TRBV7-9	TRBJ1-2	TGTGCCAGCAGCTTAGATGAGGCGGGCGGCTACACCTTC	CASSLDEAGGYTF
-	TRBD1	TRBV11-2	TRBJ1-5	TGTGCCAGCAGCCCCGGACAGGGCTCTTATAGCAATCAGCCCCAGCATTTT	CASSPGQGSYSNQPQHF
-	-	TRBV5-1	TRBJ1-5	TGCGCCGAACGGGGGGGTCAGCCCCAGCATTTT	CAERGGQPQHF
-	TRBD1	TRBV25-1	TRBJ2-7	TGTGCCAGCAAACCTACGACAGGGGCCTCCTACGAGCAGTACTTC	CASKPTTGASYEQYF
once	-	TRBV5-1	TRBJ2-6	TGCGCCAGCAGCGCGTCAGGGGCTGGGGCCAACGTCCTGACTTTC	CASSASGAGANVLTF
-	-	TRBV2	TRBJ1-4	TGTGCCAGCAGCTACACCCGGGGAAATGAAAAACTGTTTTTT	CASSYTRGNEKLFF
once	TRBD1	TRBV15	TRBJ1-1	TGTGCCACCAGCAACCGGGACAGATCCCGTCAGGAGACTGAAGCTTTCTTT	CATSNRDRSRQETEAFF
-	TRBD2	TRBV5-1	TRBJ2-3	TGCGCCAGCAGCCGGGAGAGCGGGGTTAGCACAGATACGCAGTATTTT	CASSRESGVSTDTQYF
-	TRBD1	TRBV28	TRBJ2-2	TGTGCCAGCAGTTCGACAGGGACCACCGGGGAGCTGTTTTTT	CASSSTGTTGELFF
-	-	TRBV11-2	TRBJ1-1	TGTGCCAGCAGCTTGGAGGGGAGGCCGAACACTGAAGCTTTCTTT	CASSLEGRPNTEAFF
-	TRBD1	TRBV28	TRBJ2-3	TGTGCCAGCAGTTCAACCCGGGACAGGGGGCGCAGAGGCACAGATACGCAGTATTTT	CASSSTRDRGRRGTDTQYF
-	-	TRBV5-6	TRBJ2-5	TGTGCCAGCAGCTTGGTACCCAGTAAAGAGACCCAGTACTTC	CASSLVPSKETQYF
once	-	TRBV13	TRBJ1-5	TGTGCCAGCAGCTTACGCAGGGGCGGCAATCAGCCCCAGCATTTT	CASSLRRGGNQPQHF